This passage covers 24 T cell receptor beta chains from one sample sequenced in a study of blood T cell repertoires in COVID-19. Profiled with immunoSEQ multiplex PCR; TCRdb holds only in-frame clones, not every one. Of just over 650,000 clones in the sample, about 90% are singletons; the top ten hold around 0.3%. The material sequenced was peripheral blood. Every receptor here comes from a woman in her late teens or twenties with acute or convalescent COVID-19.

This chain connects TRBV2 to TRBJ1-2; D remains ambiguous. Per the germline V gene, CDR1 is SNHLY and CDR2 is FYNNEI. The CDR3 length is 16 residues. V lost 8 bases to trimming and J lost 4 bases, with 23 bases between them. For the CDR3, the DNA is TGTGCCAGCGCCCGAGAGGGTGACGCCGGAACCTATGGCTACACCTTC. Translation gives CASAREGDAGTYGYTF.

This clone came up once. This chain uses TRBV9 with TRBJ2-7, with TRBD1 matching 7 bases. There are 14 residues in the CDR3. CDR1 and CDR2 (germline): SGDLS, YYNGEE. The J segment lost 2 bases and the V segment lost 3 bases, leaving 5 bases of the junction unmatched. Here the CDR3 DNA reads TGTGCCAGCAGCGCAAGACAGGGCCCCTACGAGCAGTACTTC. It codes for CASSARQGPYEQYF.

V gene TRBV5-5 combines with J gene TRBJ1-1; 10 bases align to TRBD1. CDR3 length: 15 residues. Germline loops: CDR1 SGHKS, CDR2 YYEKEE (reference sequence). The junction had 11 bases not matched to a gene; V was cut back by 4 bases and J by 8 bases. The chain's CDR3 is CASSDLRQGASEAFF. The CDR3 DNA reads as TGTGCCAGCAGCGATCTACGACAGGGGGCCTCGGAAGCTTTCTTT.

The V and J genes are TRBV5-1 and TRBJ2-1; D unresolved. The CDR3 is 12 amino acids. Germline V CDR1 and CDR2: SGHRS, YFSETQ. The V end lost 0 bases, the J end lost 5 bases, and 3 bases lay between the germline ends. The CDR3 loop reads CASSLGHNEQFF. The CDR3 DNA reads as TGCGCCAGCAGCTTGGGGCACAATGAGCAGTTCTTC.

This chain connects TRBV29-1 to TRBJ2-3; D might be TRBD2 (6 bases). Trimming removed 0 bases at V and 2 bases at J, with 12 bases between. The CDR3 has 15 residues. The germline CDR1 and CDR2 sequences are SQVTM and ANQGSEA. The CDR3 DNA is TGCAGCGTTGAAGATGCGGGGTTTCCCACAGATACGCAGTATTTT. Translating it yields CSVEDAGFPTDTQYF.

V gene TRBV10-1 combines with J gene TRBJ1-3; D may be TRBD1 (5 bases). CDR1 WNHNN and CDR2 SYGVQD come from the germline V gene (reference sequence). V was trimmed by 10 bases and J by 0 bases, leaving 22 bases between them. The CDR3 length is 17 residues. The CDR3 DNA sequence: TGCGCCACCCCATCCGAGACGGACACCTCCTCTGGAAACACCATATATTTT. As protein: CATPSETDTSSGNTIYF.

The chain has TRBV5-5 and TRBJ2-2; 8 positions match TRBD1. Germline CDR1 reads SGHKS; CDR2 reads YYEKEE (reference sequence). CDR3 length: 15 amino acids. J was trimmed by 6 bases and V by 1 base; bases with no gene match: 5. The CDR3 reads CASSLPRGQAGELFF. The DNA of the CDR3 is TGTGCCAGCAGCTTGCCCAGGGGGCAGGCCGGGGAGCTGTTTTTT. The full variable domain, in which reference TRBV5-5 and TRBJ2-2 provide the parts outside the CDR3, is DAGVTQSPTHLIKTRGQQVTLRCSPISGHKSVSWYQQVLGQGPQFIFQYYEKEERGRGNFPDRFSARQFPNYSSELNVNALLLGDSALYLCASSLPRGQAGELFFGEGSRLTVL.

V and J are TRBV7-3 and TRBJ1-6, with D hard to call. V lost 2 bases to trimming and J lost 7 bases, with 6 bases between them. The CDR3 is 13 amino acids. CDR1 and CDR2 (germline): SGHTA, FQGTGA. The CDR3 spells CASSLGVNSPLHF. The CDR3 region has the DNA TGTGCCAGCAGCTTAGGAGTAAATTCACCCCTCCACTTT.

In its sample, this clone was seen a few times. The chain employs TRBV29-1 and TRBJ2-1, with D perhaps TRBD1 (6 bases). CDR3 length: 10 residues. V was clipped by 8 bases and J by 15 bases, with 17 bases between them. Germline CDR1 reads SQVTM; CDR2 reads ANQGSEA. The CDR3 DNA sequence: TGCAGCATCGACAGGCCCCAGCGGTTCTTC. Translated: CSIDRPQRFF.

V usage is TRBV7-9 and J usage is TRBJ1-1; perhaps TRBD1 as D (5 bases). This CDR3 spans 15 amino acids. With 1 base removed from V and 5 bases from J, the gap between germline ends came to 14 bases. CDR1 and CDR2 from the germline V gene are SEHNR and FQNEAQ (reference sequence). The CDR3 DNA reads as TGTGCCAGCAGCTTAGGGGGACCGGGGAGGACTGAAGCTTTCTTT. It encodes CASSLGGPGRTEAFF.

V usage is TRBV18 and J usage is TRBJ2-7; D is perhaps TRBD1 (6 bases). The germline V and J ends were trimmed by 3 bases and 6 bases, with 15 bases remaining between them. The germline CDR1 and CDR2 sequences are KGHSH and LQKENI. The CDR3 extends over 14 amino acids. As DNA, the CDR3 is TGTGCCAGCTCACCCAACGGCCTCAGGGGCGAGCAGTACTTC. Its translation: CASSPNGLRGEQYF. The full variable domain, completed using reference TRBV18 and TRBJ2-7, is NAGVMQNPRHLVRRRGQEARLRCSPMKGHSHVYWYRQLPEEGLKFMVYLQKENIIDESGMPKERFSAEFPKEGPSILRIQQVVRGDSAAYFCASSPNGLRGEQYFGPGTRLTVT.

The CDR3 DNA is TGCGCCAGCAGCCAAGGGGGACAGGGGGGGAGCACAGATACGCAGTATTTT. This sequence encodes CASSQGGQGGSTDTQYF. The chain employs TRBV4-1 and TRBJ2-3; 11 bases are shared with TRBD1. CDR1 is MGHRA, CDR2 YSYEKL, per germline. Trimming removed 1 base from V and 0 bases from J; junction bases left unmatched: 3. The CDR3 covers 17 residues.

The rearrangement joins TRBV7-3 to TRBJ2-1, with 8 bases aligning to TRBD2. The CDR3 runs to 16 residues. Looked up from germline, CDR1 is SGHTA and CDR2 is FQGTGA. Losses at the gene ends were 6 bases for V and 0 bases for J; bases not matched to a gene: 7. Here the CDR3 DNA reads TGTGCCAGCAGTCAACTAGCGGTGCACTCCTACAATGAGCAGTTCTTC. This codes for CASSQLAVHSYNEQFF. Filled out from reference TRBV7-3 and TRBJ2-1, the complete variable domain reads GAGVSQTPSNKVTEKGKYVELRCDPISGHTALYWYRQSLGQGPEFLIYFQGTGAADDSGLPNDRFFAVRPEGSVSTLKIQRTERGDSAVYLCASSQLAVHSYNEQFFGPGTRLTVL.

The chain recombines TRBV7-9 with TRBJ1-3; TRBD1 is a possible D gene (5 bases). The germline V and J ends were trimmed by 1 base and 0 bases, with 13 bases remaining between them. The germline CDR1 and CDR2 sequences are SEHNR and FQNEAQ (reference sequence). The CDR3 runs 17 residues. The CDR3: CASSLGFREVSGNTIYF. The DNA of the CDR3 is TGTGCCAGCAGCTTAGGATTCAGGGAAGTCTCTGGAAACACCATATATTTT.

The J gene is TRBJ1-3, the V gene TRBV5-1, with a weak D call TRBD1 (5 bases). V lost 4 bases and J 0 bases, leaving 17 bases between the germline ends. CDR3 length: 17 residues. Germline loops: CDR1 SGHRS, CDR2 YFSETQ. CDR3 nucleotides: TGCGCCAGCAGCAAAGAGGGACTTCCTAGCTCTGGAAACACCATATATTTT. Its protein is CASSKEGLPSSGNTIYF.

This chain joins TRBV5-4 and TRBJ2-7; TRBD2 matches at 7 bases. From germline, CDR1 is SGHNT and CDR2 YYREEE (reference sequence). The trim removed 5 bases at V and 6 bases at J, leaving 5 bases unmatched. The CDR3 sequence is 12 residues long. The CDR3 region is CASSERGGEQYF. In DNA form, the CDR3 reads TGTGCCAGCAGTGAGCGGGGAGGCGAGCAGTACTTC.

The V call is TRBV19, the J call TRBJ1-5; D unresolved. The germline V gene encodes CDR1 LNHDA and CDR2 SQIVND (reference sequence). V was shortened by 6 bases and J by 0 bases, with 12 bases between the two germline ends. The CDR3 totals 15 residues. The CDR3 region is CASSSGLLSNQPQHF. The CDR3 nucleotides are TGTGCCAGTAGCTCGGGTCTGCTTAGCAATCAGCCCCAGCATTTT.

This chain connects TRBV28 to TRBJ1-1; no definite D call. CDR1 MDHEN and CDR2 SYDVKM come from the germline V gene. The V end was cut by 2 bases, the J end by 2 bases, with 18 bases between. The CDR3 totals 17 residues. The CDR3 nucleotides are TGTGCCAGCAGTTTAGGCCGAGTTGTCGGAGGAAACACTGAAGCTTTCTTT. Its translation: CASSLGRVVGGNTEAFF.

V gene TRBV5-6 combines with J gene TRBJ2-5, with D possibly being TRBD2 (5 bases). The length of the CDR3 is 13 residues. Germline V gene lookup returns CDR1 SGHDT and CDR2 YYEEEE. V gave up 4 bases and J gave up 9 bases, with 16 bases separating them. CDR3 DNA sequence: TGTGCCAGCAGCCTCGGGCCCTTGGAGGCCCAGTACTTC. It is translated as CASSLGPLEAQYF.

This chain uses TRBV5-1 with TRBJ2-2; 7 bases map to TRBD1. The CDR3 extends over 16 amino acids. Germline V gene lookup returns CDR1 SGHRS and CDR2 YFSETQ. With 0 bases clipped from V and 3 bases from J, the junction kept 5 bases outside the gene matches. In DNA form, the CDR3 reads TGCGCCAGCAGCTTGGGAGACAGGGCCGACACCGGGGAGCTGTTTTTT. Translating it yields CASSLGDRADTGELFF. Full variable domain (outside the CDR3, taken from reference TRBV5-1 and TRBJ2-2): KAGVTQTPRYLIKTRGQQVTLSCSPISGHRSVSWYQQTPGQGLQFLFEYFSETQRNKGNFPGRFSGRQFSNSRSEMNVSTLELGDSALYLCASSLGDRADTGELFFGEGSRLTVL.

The count of this clone is one. The rearrangement joins TRBV6-5 to TRBJ1-1; tentative D call: TRBD1 (6 bases). The V end lost 10 bases, the J end lost 6 bases, and 24 bases lay between the germline ends. Germline V CDR1 and CDR2: MNHEY, SVGAGI. This CDR3 region has 15 residues. The CDR3: CATLGGAVSLAEAFF. CDR3 nucleotide sequence: TGTGCCACCTTAGGGGGGGCGGTATCTTTGGCTGAAGCTTTCTTT.

This chain uses TRBV4-3 with TRBJ1-1; 7 bases are a match to TRBD1. This CDR3 is built from 16 residues. Trimming removed 0 bases from V and 3 bases from J; junction bases left unmatched: 7. Germline CDR1 is LGHNA and CDR2 is YSLEER. This CDR3 is CASSQDDRATYTEAFF. As DNA, the CDR3 is TGCGCCAGCAGCCAAGACGACAGGGCGACGTACACTGAAGCTTTCTTT.

The rearrangement links TRBV7-3 to TRBJ1-1; tentatively, D is TRBD1 (5 bases). With 3 bases removed from V and 0 bases from J, the gap between germline ends came to 8 bases. This CDR3 comprises 14 residues. Germline values: CDR1 SGHTA, CDR2 FQGTGA. For the CDR3, the DNA is TGTGCCAGCAGCTTGGGGGGGATGAACACTGAAGCTTTCTTT. Protein: CASSLGGMNTEAFF.

The V and J genes are TRBV7-8 and TRBJ2-6; possible D gene TRBD2, 6 bases. Germline assignment: CDR1 SGHVS and CDR2 FQNEAQ. V lost 1 base and J lost 3, with 13 bases in between. The CDR3 length is 17 residues. The CDR3 bases are TGTGCCAGCAGCTTAGTACCGTCGGGGGATGGGGCCAACGTCCTGACTTTC. Protein sequence: CASSLVPSGDGANVLTF.